This entry features one TCR beta chain sequence. Its antigen is not known. V was clipped by 4 bases and J by 2 bases; unmatched bases: 5. The CDR3 loop spans 14 amino acids. Per the germline V gene, CDR1 is SGHDT and CDR2 is YYEEEE. This sample was taken from a study of CD8+ T cells in alopecia areata. Treatment denoted: oral pan-JAK inhibitor, 5-10 mg twice daily. As the sequencing template, cDNA was produced by extracting RNA and reverse transcribing it. Assay: immunoSEQ multiplex PCR; the TCRdb copy retains only in-frame clones and omits some. The sample lists about 190,000 clones; roughly 64% were seen once. Notes on the study in general: Tofacitinib delivered significant drops in scalp clonality and in expanded CD8+ clones among the top 100. Because one nonresponder was included, the link of baseline CD8+ expansion to response is considered uncertain.

This sample comprised CD4+ T cells sorted from blood, obtained at week 4, from a patient treated with tofacitinib. The chain combines TRBV5-6 with TRBJ1-2, with 7 nucleotides matching TRBD1. This TCR was sampled from a human donor with alopecia areata. CDR3: CASSPGQLNYGYTF. As DNA, the CDR3 is TGTGCCAGCAGCCCGGGACAGCTCAACTATGGCTACACCTTC.